Listed below are T cell receptor beta chains from one sample, sequenced in a study of follicular helper T cells after annual influenza vaccination. Profiling relied on immunoSEQ multiplex PCR, and the TCRdb table lists in-frame clones only, not all of them. The data show 11,000 to 15,000 clones, with 84% seen just once and 0.27% held by the top ten. This sample comprised CXCR5- memory CD4+ T cells sorted from blood, obtained on the day of influenza vaccination. Receptors were obtained from an adult who received the influenza vaccine. Both conserved end residues are part of each CDR3. A D gene is named only where the DNA matches it firmly. Size tells how often a clone was seen (once, few, many) or the class of an expanded clone, and some rows leave it out.

TRBV6-5	-	once	TRBJ1-1	CASSYGFDTEAFF	TGTGCCAGCAGTTATGGGTTCGACACTGAAGCTTTCTTT
TRBV28	TRBD1	-	TRBJ1-4	CASSPGTGTGNEKLFF	TGTGCCAGCAGCCCCGGGACCGGGACAGGGAATGAAAAACTGTTTTTT
TRBV4-1	-	-	TRBJ1-2	CASSHVGDLARKAF	TGCGCCAGCAGCCACGTAGGGGACCTCGCCCGTAAAGCCTTC
TRBV5-1	TRBD2	-	TRBJ2-7	CASRPLAGGFYEQYF	TGCGCCAGCAGACCCCTAGCGGGGGGGTTCTACGAGCAGTACTTC
TRBV28	-	-	TRBJ1-4	CASSLGHPGGEKLFF	TGTGCCAGCAGTTTGGGACACCCCGGGGGTGAAAAACTGTTTTTT
TRBV6-6	TRBD1	-	TRBJ2-5	CASSYSPDREETQYF	TGTGCCAGCAGTTACTCCCCGGACAGGGAAGAGACCCAGTACTTC
TRBV5-1	TRBD1	-	TRBJ1-1	CASKRTGEMNTEAFF	TGCGCCAGCAAACGGACAGGGGAAATGAACACTGAAGCTTTCTTT
TRBV5-1	TRBD1	-	TRBJ1-4	CASSLEGQEREKLFF	TGCGCCAGCAGCTTGGAGGGACAGGAGAGAGAAAAACTGTTTTTT
TRBV18	-	-	TRBJ1-5	CASSPLGGQPQHF	TGTGCCAGCTCACCACTGGGGGGGCAGCCCCAGCATTTT
TRBV5-1	TRBD2	-	TRBJ2-1	CASSLDLAGGRSYNEQFF	TGCGCCAGCAGCTTGGACCTAGCGGGGGGGCGTTCCTACAATGAGCAGTTCTTC
TRBV19	-	-	TRBJ1-1	CASSMRAGTEAFF	TGTGCCAGTAGTATGAGGGCCGGAACTGAAGCTTTCTTT
TRBV28	-	-	TRBJ2-4	CASSPPLGGKNIQYF	TGTGCCAGCAGTCCCCCTCTGGGTGGCAAAAACATTCAGTACTTC
TRBV2	-	-	TRBJ2-7	CASSIYYEQYF	TGTGCCAGCAGCATCTACTACGAGCAGTACTTC
TRBV2	TRBD1	-	TRBJ1-1	CASSEQGQGISTEAFF	TGTGCCAGCAGTGAGCAGGGACAGGGGATTTCCACTGAAGCTTTCTTT
TRBV5-8	TRBD1	once	TRBJ2-2	CASSWPDRDAGELFF	TGTGCCAGCAGCTGGCCGGACAGGGATGCCGGGGAGCTGTTTTTT
TRBV29-1	-	-	TRBJ2-5	CSVKGAETQYF	TGCAGCGTTAAGGGCGCAGAGACCCAGTACTTC
TRBV19	-	-	TRBJ2-7	CASSIRDGPYEQYF	TGTGCCAGTAGTATCCGGGACGGGCCCTACGAGCAGTACTTC
TRBV14	-	-	TRBJ2-1	CASSPRIGQSFSYNEQFF	TGTGCCAGCAGCCCCCGAATAGGACAGTCCTTCTCCTACAATGAGCAGTTCTTC
TRBV18	-	-	TRBJ1-5	CASSPPKTGLGGNQPQHF	TGTGCCAGCTCACCACCTAAAACAGGGTTAGGGGGCAATCAGCCCCAGCATTTT
TRBV5-1	-	-	TRBJ2-1	CASTLSPHEQFF	TGCGCCAGCACCCTTTCCCCGCATGAGCAGTTCTTC
TRBV5-6	TRBD1	-	TRBJ1-2	CASSFSDRIGGYTF	TGTGCCAGCAGCTTCTCGGACAGGATTGGAGGCTACACCTTC
TRBV29-1	TRBD1	-	TRBJ2-5	CSVPLYRDREETQYF	TGCAGCGTTCCTCTGTACCGGGACAGGGAAGAGACCCAGTACTTC
TRBV29-1	-	-	TRBJ1-2	CSATLALSLPNYGYTF	TGCAGCGCCACACTGGCCCTCTCCCTACCTAACTATGGCTACACCTTC
TRBV7-9	-	-	TRBJ1-2	CASSQPRRESDGYTF	TGTGCCAGCAGCCAACCGCGAAGGGAATCGGATGGCTACACCTTC
TRBV6-1	TRBD2	-	TRBJ2-3	CASRGEGRYTDTQYF	TGTGCCAGCAGAGGGGAGGGCAGGTACACAGATACGCAGTATTTT
TRBV5-1	TRBD1	-	TRBJ1-6	CASSGGQGKDSPLHF	TGCGCCAGCAGCGGGGGACAGGGGAAGGATTCACCCCTCCACTTT
TRBV6-5	-	-	TRBJ1-3	CASSYERGGNTIYF	TGTGCCAGCAGTTACGAGAGGGGTGGAAACACCATATATTTT
TRBV2	-	once	TRBJ1-2	CASSRGNNYGYTF	TGTGCCAGCAGTAGGGGAAACAACTATGGCTACACCTTC
TRBV19	-	-	TRBJ1-5	CASSWFKGEGNQPQHF	TGTGCCAGTAGTTGGTTTAAGGGCGAGGGCAATCAGCCCCAGCATTTT
TRBV9	TRBD2	-	TRBJ2-5	CASSVTSGEETQYF	TGTGCCAGCAGCGTTACGAGCGGGGAAGAGACCCAGTACTTC
TRBV11-2	-	-	TRBJ2-1	CASSSVEQFF	TGTGCCAGCAGCTCGGTGGAGCAGTTCTTC